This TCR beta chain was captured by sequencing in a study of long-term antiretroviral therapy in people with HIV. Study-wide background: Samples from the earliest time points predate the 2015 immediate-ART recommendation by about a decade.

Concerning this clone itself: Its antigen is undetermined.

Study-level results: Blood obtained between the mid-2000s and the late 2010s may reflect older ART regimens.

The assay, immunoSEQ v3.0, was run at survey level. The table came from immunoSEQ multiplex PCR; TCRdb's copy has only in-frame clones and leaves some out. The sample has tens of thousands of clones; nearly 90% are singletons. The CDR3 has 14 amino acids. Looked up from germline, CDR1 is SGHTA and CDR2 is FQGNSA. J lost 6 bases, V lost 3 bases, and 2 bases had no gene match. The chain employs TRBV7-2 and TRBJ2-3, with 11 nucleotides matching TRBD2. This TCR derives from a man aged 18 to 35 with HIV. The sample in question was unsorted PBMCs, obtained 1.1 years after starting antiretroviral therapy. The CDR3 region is CASSFTSGSDTQYF. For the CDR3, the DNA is TGTGCCAGCAGCTTTACTAGCGGGAGTGATACGCAGTATTTT.